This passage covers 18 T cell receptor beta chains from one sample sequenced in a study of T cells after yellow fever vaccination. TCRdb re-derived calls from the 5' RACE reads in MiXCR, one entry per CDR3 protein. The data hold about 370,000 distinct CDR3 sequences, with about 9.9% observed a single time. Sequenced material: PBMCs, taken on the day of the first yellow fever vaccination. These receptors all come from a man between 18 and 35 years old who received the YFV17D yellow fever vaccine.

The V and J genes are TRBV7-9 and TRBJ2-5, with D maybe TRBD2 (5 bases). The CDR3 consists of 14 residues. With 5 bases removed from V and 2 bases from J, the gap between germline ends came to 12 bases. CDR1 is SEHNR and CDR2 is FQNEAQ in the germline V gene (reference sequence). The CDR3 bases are TGTGCCAGCAGCCCACAAGCGGCACAAGAGACCCAGTACTTC. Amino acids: CASSPQAAQETQYF. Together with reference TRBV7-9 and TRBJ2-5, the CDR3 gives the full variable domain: DTGVSQNPRHKITKRGQNVTFRCDPISEHNRLYWYRQTLGQGPEFLTYFQNEAQLEKSRLLSDRFSAERPKGSFSTLEIQRTEQGDSAMYLCASSPQAAQETQYFGPGTRLLVL.

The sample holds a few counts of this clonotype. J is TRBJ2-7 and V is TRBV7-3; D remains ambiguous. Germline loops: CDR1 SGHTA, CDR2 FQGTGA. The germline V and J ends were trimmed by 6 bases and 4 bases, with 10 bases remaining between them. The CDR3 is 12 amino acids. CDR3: CASSPDRYEQYV. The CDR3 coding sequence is TGTGCCAGCAGTCCCGACCGGTACGAGCAGTACGTC.

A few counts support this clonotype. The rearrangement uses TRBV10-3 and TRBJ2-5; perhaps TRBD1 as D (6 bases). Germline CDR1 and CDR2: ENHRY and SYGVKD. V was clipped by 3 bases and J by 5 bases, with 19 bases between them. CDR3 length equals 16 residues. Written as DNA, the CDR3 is TGTGCCATCAGTGACAATGGAAGGGGGATCGGGGAGACCCAGTACTTC. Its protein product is CAISDNGRGIGETQYF.

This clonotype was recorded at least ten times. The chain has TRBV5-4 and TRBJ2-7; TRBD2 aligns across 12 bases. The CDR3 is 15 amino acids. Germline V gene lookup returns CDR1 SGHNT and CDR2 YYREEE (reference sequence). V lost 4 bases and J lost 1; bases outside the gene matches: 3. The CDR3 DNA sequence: TGTGCCAGCAGCCCCGGACTAGCGGGGTCCTACGAGCAGTACGTC. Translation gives CASSPGLAGSYEQYV.

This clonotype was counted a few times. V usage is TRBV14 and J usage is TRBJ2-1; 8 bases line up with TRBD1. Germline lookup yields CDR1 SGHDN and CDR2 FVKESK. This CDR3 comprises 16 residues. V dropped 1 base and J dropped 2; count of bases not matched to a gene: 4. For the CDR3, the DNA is TGTGCCAGCAGCCAAGGGACAGGGAAACCCTACAATGAGCAGTTCTTC. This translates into CASSQGTGKPYNEQFF.

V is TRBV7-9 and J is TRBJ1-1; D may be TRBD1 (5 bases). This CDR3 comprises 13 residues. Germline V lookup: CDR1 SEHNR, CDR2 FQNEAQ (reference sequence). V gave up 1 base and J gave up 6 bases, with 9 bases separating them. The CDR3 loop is CASSLGGSSEAFF. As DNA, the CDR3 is TGTGCCAGCAGCTTAGGGGGGAGTTCTGAAGCTTTCTTT.

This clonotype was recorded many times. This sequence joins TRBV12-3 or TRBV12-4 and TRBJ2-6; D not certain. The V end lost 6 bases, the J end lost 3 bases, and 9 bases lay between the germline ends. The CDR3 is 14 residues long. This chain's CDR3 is CASRGSSGANVLTF. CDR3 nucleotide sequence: TGTGCCAGCAGAGGATCTAGTGGGGCCAACGTCCTGACTTTC.

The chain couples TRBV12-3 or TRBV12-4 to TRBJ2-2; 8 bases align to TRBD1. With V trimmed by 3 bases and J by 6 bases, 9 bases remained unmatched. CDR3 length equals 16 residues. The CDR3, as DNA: TGTGCCAGCAGTTTCGTTCGCGGACAGGGTTCCGGGGAGCTGTTTTTT. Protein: CASSFVRGQGSGELFF.

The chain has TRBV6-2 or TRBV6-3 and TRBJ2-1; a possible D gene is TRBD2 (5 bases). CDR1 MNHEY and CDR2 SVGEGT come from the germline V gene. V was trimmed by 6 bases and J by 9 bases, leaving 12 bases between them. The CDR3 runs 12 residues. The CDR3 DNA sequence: TGTGCCAGCAGCTACCCGGGGAGTGAGCAGTTCTTC. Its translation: CASSYPGSEQFF.

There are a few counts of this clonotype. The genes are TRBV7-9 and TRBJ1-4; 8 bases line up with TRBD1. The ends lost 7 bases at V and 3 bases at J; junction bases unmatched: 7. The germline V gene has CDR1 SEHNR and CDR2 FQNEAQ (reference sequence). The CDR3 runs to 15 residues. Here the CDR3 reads CASNLQGAPNEKLFF. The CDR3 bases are TGTGCCAGCAACCTTCAGGGGGCCCCTAATGAAAAACTGTTTTTT.

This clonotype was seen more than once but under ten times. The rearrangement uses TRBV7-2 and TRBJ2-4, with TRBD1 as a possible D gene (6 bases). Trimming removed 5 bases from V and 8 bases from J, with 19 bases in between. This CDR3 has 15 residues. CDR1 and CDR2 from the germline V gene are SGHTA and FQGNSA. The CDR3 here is CASSRQGQGFDIQYF. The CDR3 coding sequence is TGTGCCAGCAGCCGGCAGGGGCAGGGTTTCGACATTCAGTACTTC.

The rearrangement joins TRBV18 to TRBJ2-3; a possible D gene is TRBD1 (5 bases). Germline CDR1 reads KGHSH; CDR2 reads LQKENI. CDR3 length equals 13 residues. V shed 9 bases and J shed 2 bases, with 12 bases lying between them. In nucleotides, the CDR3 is TGTGCCAGTTCCAGGGCCGCCACAGATACGCAGTATTTT. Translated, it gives CASSRAATDTQYF.

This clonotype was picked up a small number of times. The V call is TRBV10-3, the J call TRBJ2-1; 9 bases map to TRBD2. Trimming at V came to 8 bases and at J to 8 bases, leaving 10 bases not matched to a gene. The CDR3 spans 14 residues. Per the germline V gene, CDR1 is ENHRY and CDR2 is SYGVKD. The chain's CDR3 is CAIRSGGGLDEQFF. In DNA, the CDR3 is TGTGCCATCCGTAGCGGGGGAGGACTGGATGAGCAGTTCTTC.

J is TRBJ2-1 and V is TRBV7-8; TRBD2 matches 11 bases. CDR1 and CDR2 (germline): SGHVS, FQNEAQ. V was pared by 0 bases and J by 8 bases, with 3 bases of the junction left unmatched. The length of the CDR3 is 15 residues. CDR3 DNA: TGTGCCAGCAGCTTAGCTAGCGGGGGGGTGGATGAGCAGTTCTTC. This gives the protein CASSLASGGVDEQFF.

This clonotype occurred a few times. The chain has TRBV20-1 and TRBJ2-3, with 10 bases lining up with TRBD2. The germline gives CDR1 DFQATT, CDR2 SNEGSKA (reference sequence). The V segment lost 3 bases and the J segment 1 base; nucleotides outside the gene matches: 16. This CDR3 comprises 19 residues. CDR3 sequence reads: CSASSPAGGQRLGTDTQYF. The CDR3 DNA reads TGCAGTGCTAGCAGCCCAGCGGGGGGGCAAAGACTTGGCACAGATACGCAGTATTTT.

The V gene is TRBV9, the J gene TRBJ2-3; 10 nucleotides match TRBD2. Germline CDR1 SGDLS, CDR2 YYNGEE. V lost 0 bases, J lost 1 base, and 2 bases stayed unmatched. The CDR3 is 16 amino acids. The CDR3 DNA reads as TGTGCCAGCAGCGTAGAGCGGGGGGGGCGCACAGATACGCAGTATTTT. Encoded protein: CASSVERGGRTDTQYF.

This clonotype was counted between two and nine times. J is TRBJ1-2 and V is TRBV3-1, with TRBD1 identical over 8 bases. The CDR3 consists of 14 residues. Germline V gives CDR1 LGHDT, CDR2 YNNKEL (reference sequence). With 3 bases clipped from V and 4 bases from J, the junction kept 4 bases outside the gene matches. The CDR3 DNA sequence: TGTGCCAGCAGCCATCGACAGGGGTTCTATGGCTACACCTTC. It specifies CASSHRQGFYGYTF.

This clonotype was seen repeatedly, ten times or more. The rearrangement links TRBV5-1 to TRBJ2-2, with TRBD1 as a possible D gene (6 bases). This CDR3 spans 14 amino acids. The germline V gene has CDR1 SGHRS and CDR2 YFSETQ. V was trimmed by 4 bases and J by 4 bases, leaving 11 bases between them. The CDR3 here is CASSTRDTTGELFF. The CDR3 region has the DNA TGCGCCAGCAGCACCCGGGACACCACCGGGGAGCTGTTTTTT.